This TCR beta chain was retrieved from a study of cytomegalovirus exposure and HLA in healthy donors. Overall study context: Across a few hundred genotyped donors, 81% landed in the Caucasian-associated ancestry cluster. General study points: The authors judged a highly shared variant cluster likely a sequencing artifact. As was reported, the classifier diagnosed cytomegalovirus status with high specificity and sensitivity. When the data were analyzed later, several of the most significant clusters appeared to be linked to common viral pathogens.

A remark on this clone: Its antigen is undetermined.

PCR involved 60 Vbeta and 13 Jbeta primers. Measured with immunoSEQ multiplex PCR; TCRdb has only the in-frame clones, and not every one. The sample lists about 130,000 clones; more than 70% were seen once. The receptor's source is a male donor in good health and CMV-seronegative. Sequenced sample: PBMCs.

This CDR3 is CAWSWRREQYF. CDR3 nucleotides: TGTGCCTGGAGTTGGAGAAGGGAGCAGTACTTC. V gene TRBV30 combines with J gene TRBJ2-7, with unresolved D. Trimming removed 2 bases from V and 7 bases from J, with 9 bases in between. Germline loops: CDR1 GTSNPN, CDR2 SVGIG (reference sequence). This CDR3 contains 11 residues.